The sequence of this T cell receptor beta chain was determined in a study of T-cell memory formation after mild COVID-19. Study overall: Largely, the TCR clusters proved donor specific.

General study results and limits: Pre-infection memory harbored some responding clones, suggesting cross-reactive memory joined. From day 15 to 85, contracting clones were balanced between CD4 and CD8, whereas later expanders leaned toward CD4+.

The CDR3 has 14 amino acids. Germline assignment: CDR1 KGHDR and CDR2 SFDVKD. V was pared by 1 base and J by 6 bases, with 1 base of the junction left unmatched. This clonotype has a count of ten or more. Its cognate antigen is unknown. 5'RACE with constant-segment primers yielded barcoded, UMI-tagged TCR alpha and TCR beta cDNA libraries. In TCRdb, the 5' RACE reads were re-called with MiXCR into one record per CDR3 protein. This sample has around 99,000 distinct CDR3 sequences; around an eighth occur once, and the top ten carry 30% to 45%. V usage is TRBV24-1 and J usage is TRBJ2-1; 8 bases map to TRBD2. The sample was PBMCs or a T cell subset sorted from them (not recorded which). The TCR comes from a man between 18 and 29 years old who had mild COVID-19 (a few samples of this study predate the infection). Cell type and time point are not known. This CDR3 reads CATSDLGTSNEQFF. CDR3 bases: TGTGCCACCAGTGATTTAGGGACTAGCAATGAGCAGTTCTTC.